The entry that follows covers one T cell receptor beta chain sequence. The target antigen is unknown. Unique molecular identifiers tagged the TCRbeta library. A single record per CDR3 protein comes from TCRdb applying MiXCR to the PCR reads. In the table there are about 440,000 distinct CDR3 sequences, approximately 41% of which are singletons. This sample was taken from a study of T-cell reconstitution after alpha-beta-depleted transplantation in children. Whole-study results and caveats: Alpha-beta T cells about two months after transplant reportedly derived from several hundred expanded graft clones.

In germline, CDR1 is MDHEN, CDR2 SYDVKM. Trimming removed 7 bases at V and 2 bases at J, with 18 bases between. The CDR3 runs to 15 residues. The sample here was PBMCs, taken before TCRalphabeta/CD19-depleted stem cell transplant. This clonotype was sampled from a girl under 10 years old with aplastic anemia, due to receive a stem cell transplant. This chain uses TRBV28 with TRBJ2-7; TRBD1 or TRBD2 may be the D gene (5 bases each). CDR3 residues: CASNRIRDRTYEQYF. In nucleotides, the CDR3 is TGTGCCAGCAACCGGATAAGGGACCGCACCTACGAGCAGTACTTC.